The 7 T cell receptor beta chains below come from one sample, sequenced in a study of blood T cell repertoires in COVID-19. Here immunoSEQ multiplex PCR was the method, and the copy in TCRdb shows in-frame clones only, minus some. Here the sample spans about 68,000 clones, 80% to 90% being singletons. Source material: peripheral blood. Receptor source: a man aged 50-59 years with active COVID-19.

CDR3 region: CASSLGASGDQETQYF. In nucleotides, the CDR3 is TGCGCCAGCAGCTTAGGGGCTAGCGGTGACCAAGAGACCCAGTACTTC. V usage is TRBV5-1 and J usage is TRBJ2-5; 7 nucleotides line up with TRBD2. The V and J ends lost 2 bases and 0 bases, in that order; junction bases with no gene match: 7. Per the germline V gene, CDR1 is SGHRS and CDR2 is YFSETQ. The CDR3 is 16 amino acids.

In its sample, this clone was seen once. The chain employs TRBV7-9 and TRBJ2-3, with 9 bases aligning to TRBD1. This CDR3 contains 15 residues. The V segment lost 11 bases and the J segment 5 bases; nucleotides outside the gene matches: 14. From germline, CDR1 is SEHNR and CDR2 FQNEAQ (reference sequence). CDR3 in amino acids: CAAAGRTGVRDTQYF. CDR3 nucleotides: TGTGCCGCCGCCGGCCGGACAGGGGTTCGAGATACGCAGTATTTT.

This clone was seen a handful of times. This chain joins TRBV2 and TRBJ1-1; D might be TRBD1 (5 bases). Germline V lookup: CDR1 SNHLY, CDR2 FYNNEI. The V end was cut by 7 bases, the J end by 1 base, with 10 bases between. The CDR3 spans 13 residues. CDR3 amino acids: CASNGHTNTEAFF. Here the CDR3 DNA reads TGTGCCAGCAATGGACACACGAACACTGAAGCTTTCTTT.

The chain uses TRBV5-5 and TRBJ2-7; D gene uncertain. V lost 3 bases, J lost 3 bases, and 7 bases lay in between. Germline V gene sequence: CDR1 SGHKS, CDR2 YYEKEE (reference sequence). This CDR3 spans 12 amino acids. The CDR3 DNA reads TGTGCCAGCAGCTACCTAAGCTACGAGCAGTACTTC. Residues: CASSYLSYEQYF. The full variable domain, rest sourced from reference TRBV5-5 and TRBJ2-7, is DAGVTQSPTHLIKTRGQQVTLRCSPISGHKSVSWYQQVLGQGPQFIFQYYEKEERGRGNFPDRFSARQFPNYSSELNVNALLLGDSALYLCASSYLSYEQYFGPGTRLTVT.

The chain uses TRBV4-1 and TRBJ2-5; TRBD2 is a possible D gene (6 bases). Germline CDR1 MGHRA, CDR2 YSYEKL. The CDR3 covers 15 residues. Between the trimmed V and J ends, which lost 1 base and 2 bases, there was a span of 11 bases. The CDR3 sequence is CASSQGTTIQETQYF. In DNA form, the CDR3 reads TGCGCCAGCAGCCAAGGGACTACAATTCAAGAGACCCAGTACTTC.

The J gene is TRBJ2-1, the V gene TRBV12-3 or TRBV12-4, with D possibly being TRBD2 (5 bases). V was clipped by 7 bases and J by 8 bases, with 15 bases between them. This CDR3 spans 13 amino acids. The CDR3 nucleotides read TGTGCCAGCACCCAGCGGCCCTCCGATGAGCAGTTCTTC. This gives the protein CASTQRPSDEQFF.

DNA for the CDR3: TGTGCCAGCAGCTTGGGGGGGCGTACGGCCACCGGGGAGCTGTTTTTT. Protein sequence: CASSLGGRTATGELFF. V usage is TRBV5-4 and J usage is TRBJ2-2; D perhaps matches TRBD1 (6 bases). The CDR3 sequence is 16 residues long. With 0 bases removed from V and 4 bases from J, the gap between germline ends came to 13 bases. From germline, CDR1 is SGHNT and CDR2 YYREEE (reference sequence).